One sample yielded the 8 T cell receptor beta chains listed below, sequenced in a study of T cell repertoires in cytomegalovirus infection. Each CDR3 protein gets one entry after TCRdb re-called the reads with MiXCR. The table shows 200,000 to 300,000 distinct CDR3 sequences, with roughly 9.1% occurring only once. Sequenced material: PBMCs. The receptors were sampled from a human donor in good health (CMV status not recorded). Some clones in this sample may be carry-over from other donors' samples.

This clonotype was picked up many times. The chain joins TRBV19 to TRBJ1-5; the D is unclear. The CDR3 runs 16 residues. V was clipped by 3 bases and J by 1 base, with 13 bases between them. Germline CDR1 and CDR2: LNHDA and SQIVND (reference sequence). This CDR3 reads CASSMGGPGSNQPQHF. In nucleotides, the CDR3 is TGTGCCAGTAGTATGGGTGGGCCGGGGAGCAATCAGCCCCAGCATTTT. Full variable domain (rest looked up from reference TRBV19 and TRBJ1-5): DGGITQSPKYLFRKEGQNVTLSCEQNLNHDAMYWYRQDPGQGLRLIYYSQIVNDFQKGDIAEGYSVSREKKESFPLTVTSAQKNPTAFYLCASSMGGPGSNQPQHFGDGTRLSIL.

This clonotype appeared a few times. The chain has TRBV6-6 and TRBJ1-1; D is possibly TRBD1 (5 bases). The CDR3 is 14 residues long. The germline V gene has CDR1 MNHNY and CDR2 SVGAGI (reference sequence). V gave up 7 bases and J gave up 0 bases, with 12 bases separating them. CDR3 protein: CASIQSGVNTEAFF. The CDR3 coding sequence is TGTGCCAGCATCCAGTCGGGGGTGAACACTGAAGCTTTCTTT.

CDR3 bases: TGCAGTGCTCCGACTAGCGGGGGGGCCTTCTCCTACAATGAGCAGTTCTTC. Protein product: CSAPTSGGAFSYNEQFF. This chain joins TRBV20-1 and TRBJ2-1; 14 nucleotides align to TRBD2. Germline lookup yields CDR1 DFQATT and CDR2 SNEGSKA (reference sequence). The CDR3 contains 17 residues. Trimming cost V 5 bases and J 0 bases; bases outside gene matches: 6.

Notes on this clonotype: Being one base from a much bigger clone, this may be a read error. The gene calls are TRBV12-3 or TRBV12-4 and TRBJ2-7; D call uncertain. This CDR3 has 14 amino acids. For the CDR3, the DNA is TGTGCCAGCAGCCGAGATATCAACCGTTACGGGCAGTACTTC. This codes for CASSRDINRYGQYF.

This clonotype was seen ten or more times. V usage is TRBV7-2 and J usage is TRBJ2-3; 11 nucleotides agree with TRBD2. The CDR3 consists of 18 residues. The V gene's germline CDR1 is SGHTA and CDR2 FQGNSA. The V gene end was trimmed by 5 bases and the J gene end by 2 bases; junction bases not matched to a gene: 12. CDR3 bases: TGTGCCAGCAGCCCCATCTTTCTAGCGGGGGGTACCACAGATACGCAGTATTTT. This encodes CASSPIFLAGGTTDTQYF.

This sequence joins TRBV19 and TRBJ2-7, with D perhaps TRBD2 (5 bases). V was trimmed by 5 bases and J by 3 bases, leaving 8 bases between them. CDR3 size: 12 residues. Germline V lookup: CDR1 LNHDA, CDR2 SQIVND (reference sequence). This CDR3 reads CASSGAGYEQYF. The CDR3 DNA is TGTGCCAGTAGTGGCGCGGGCTACGAGCAGTACTTC. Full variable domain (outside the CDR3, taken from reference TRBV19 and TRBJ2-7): DGGITQSPKYLFRKEGQNVTLSCEQNLNHDAMYWYRQDPGQGLRLIYYSQIVNDFQKGDIAEGYSVSREKKESFPLTVTSAQKNPTAFYLCASSGAGYEQYFGPGTRLTVT.

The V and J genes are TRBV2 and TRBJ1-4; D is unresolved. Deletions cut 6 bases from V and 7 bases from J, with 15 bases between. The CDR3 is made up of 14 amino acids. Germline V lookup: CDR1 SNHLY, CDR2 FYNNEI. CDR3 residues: CASRGTLAGEKLFF. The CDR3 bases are TGTGCCAGCAGGGGAACCCTAGCAGGTGAAAAACTGTTTTTT.

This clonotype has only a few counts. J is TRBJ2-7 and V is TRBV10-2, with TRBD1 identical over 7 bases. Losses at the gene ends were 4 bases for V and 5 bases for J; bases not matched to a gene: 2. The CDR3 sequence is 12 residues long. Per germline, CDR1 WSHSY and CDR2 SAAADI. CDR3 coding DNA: TGCGCCAGCAGTGTCACAGGGGACGAGCAGTACTTC. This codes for CASSVTGDEQYF.